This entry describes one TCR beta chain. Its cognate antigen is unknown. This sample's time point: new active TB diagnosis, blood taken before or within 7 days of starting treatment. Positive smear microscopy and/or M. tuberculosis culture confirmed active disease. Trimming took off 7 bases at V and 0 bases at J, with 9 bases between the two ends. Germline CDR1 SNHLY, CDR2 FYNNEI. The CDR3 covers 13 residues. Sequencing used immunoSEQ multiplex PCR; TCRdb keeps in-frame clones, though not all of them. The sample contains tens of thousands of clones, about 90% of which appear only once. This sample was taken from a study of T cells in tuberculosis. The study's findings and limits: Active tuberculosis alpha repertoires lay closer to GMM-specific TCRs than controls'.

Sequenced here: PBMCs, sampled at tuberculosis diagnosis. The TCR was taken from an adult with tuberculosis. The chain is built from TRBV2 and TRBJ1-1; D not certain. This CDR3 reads CASNQNMNTEAFF. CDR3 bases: TGTGCCAGCAATCAAAACATGAACACTGAAGCTTTCTTT.